This entry features one T cell receptor beta chain sequence. Ten immunoSEQ deep assay plates were used to sequence unsorted PBMC DNA. Data came from immunoSEQ multiplex PCR; TCRdb stores just in-frame clones and leaves some out. In the table there are some 490,000 clones, around four fifths of which are singletons. The germline V and J ends were trimmed by 0 bases and 6 bases, with 15 bases remaining between them. The CDR3 spans 15 residues. Germline CDR1 and CDR2: MNHEY and SVGAGI. HIV-negative, healthy adults without recent acute infections or vaccinations were the donors. This specimen belongs to a study of shared clonotypes between healthy human individuals.

The receptor comes from a middle-aged woman in good health. Some clones in this sample may be carry-over from other donors' samples. The V and J genes are TRBV6-5 and TRBJ2-7; D gene ambiguous. The sample was PBMCs. CDR3 loop: CASSYSTGQFGEQYF. Written as DNA, the CDR3 is TGTGCCAGCAGTTACTCCACCGGGCAGTTCGGCGAGCAGTACTTC.